This T cell receptor beta chain was profiled in a study of blood T cell repertoires in COVID-19. CDR3 length: 16 amino acids. V gave up 4 bases and J gave up 5 bases; unmatched junction bases: 9. The V gene's germline CDR1 is SGHTA and CDR2 FQGNSA. Under the authors' procedure: Counts of nucleated cells, estimated from reference gene primer amplification, were obtained. This table comes from immunoSEQ multiplex PCR, and its TCRdb copy is limited to in-frame clones, with some not included. V and J calls and clone size follow that table, whereas D and trimming were derived from the DNA. The table has 300,000 or so clones, around 87% seen once; the top ten hold 1%.

Sequenced: peripheral blood. The chain employs TRBV7-2 and TRBJ2-3; TRBD1 matches 10 bases. This TCR derives from a man over 45 with active or convalescent COVID-19. CDR3 in DNA: TGTGCCAGCAGCTCAAACCGGGACAGGGGACGAGATACGCAGTATTTT. Its translation is CASSSNRDRGRDTQYF.